Presented here are 4 T cell receptor beta chains from one specimen sequenced in a study of T-cell reconstitution after alpha-beta-depleted transplantation in children. TCRbeta library preparation incorporated unique molecular identifiers. One entry per CDR3 protein, called by TCRdb with MiXCR from the PCR reads. Of around 200,000 distinct CDR3 sequences in the sample, about 6.4% are singletons; the top ten hold around 2.7%. The sample in question was PBMCs from the stem cell graft donor, obtained from the stem cell graft. These TCRs come from a human donor who donated a stem cell graft to a child with Wiskott-Aldrich syndrome.

This clonotype has a handful of counts. The V and J genes are TRBV30 and TRBJ1-6, with D hard to call. The CDR3 extends over 14 amino acids. Germline-derived CDR1 and CDR2 are GTSNPN and SVGIG (reference sequence). V lost 2 bases to trimming and J lost 5 bases, with 10 bases between them. The CDR3 is CAWSKDGDNSPLHF. As DNA, the CDR3 is TGTGCCTGGAGTAAGGACGGTGATAATTCACCCCTCCACTTT.

This clonotype was found many times. The chain has TRBV11-2 and TRBJ1-2; possible D gene TRBD1, 5 bases. The CDR3 has 18 residues. Trimming removed 0 bases at V and 2 bases at J, with 19 bases between. CDR1 is SGHAT and CDR2 is FQNNGV in the germline V gene. CDR3 sequence reads: CASSLDRVGRQRNYGYTF. The CDR3 coding sequence is TGTGCCAGCAGCTTAGACCGCGTTGGACGACAGCGAAACTATGGCTACACCTTC. The full variable domain, rest sourced from reference TRBV11-2 and TRBJ1-2, is EAGVAQSPRYKIIEKRQSVAFWCNPISGHATLYWYQQILGQGPKLLIQFQNNGVVDDSQLPKDRFSAERLKGVDSTLKIQPAKLEDSAVYLCASSLDRVGRQRNYGYTFGSGTRLTVV.

This clonotype was observed at least ten times. The chain is built from TRBV7-2 and TRBJ1-3; possibly TRBD1 for D (6 bases). Trimming removed 8 bases at V and 2 bases at J, with 13 bases between. CDR3 size: 14 residues. Germline lookup yields CDR1 SGHTA and CDR2 FQGNSA. The CDR3 DNA reads as TGTGCCAGCCATCGGGGGGCCCCTGGAAACACCATATATTTT. It is translated as CASHRGAPGNTIYF.

The table lists this clonotype with many counts. This rearrangement joins TRBV28 to TRBJ1-2; D is unresolved. Germline V gene data show CDR1 as MDHEN and CDR2 as SYDVKM. Trimming took off 1 base at V and 5 bases at J, with 5 bases between the two ends. The length of the CDR3 is 12 residues. CDR3 sequence: CASSLFAYGYTF. As DNA, the CDR3 is TGTGCCAGCAGTTTATTCGCATATGGCTACACCTTC.